This entry describes one TCR beta chain. This clone was detected many times. The target of this receptor is not known. Sequencing ends 3 residues short of the CDR3 end; the germline J gene provides the rest. Standard criteria, namely reduction of serum IgG, IgA and/or IgM below the normal range together with specific antibody deficiency, were applied for the diagnosis of CVID. The CVID group comprised some 45 subjects, 15 or so female and approximately 30 male, aged roughly 8 to 64 years with a mean age of around 36. Predominantly Caucasian heritage was noted among both the CVID patients and the healthy controls. At the time of study participation, every CVID subject had been on replacement immunoglobulin therapy for at least one year. When blood was collected, none of the CVID subjects were ill or on immunomodulatory or immunosuppressive medication. From each donor, roughly 5 to 8.5 ml of heparinized peripheral whole blood was collected. TCRbeta CDR3 repertoires were sequenced from genomic DNA of adults with common variable immune deficiency (CVID) and healthy adult controls. Diluted blood was density-centrifuged over Hypaque 1077 or Ficoll-Paque to isolate peripheral blood mononuclear cells. Unsorted mononuclear cells served as the source of genomic DNA, which was extracted either by Qiagen column purification or by a centrifugation-based method.

The V end gives up 6 bases and the J end 4 bases, leaving 8 bases in the junction not matched to a gene. The germline V gene yields SNHLY for CDR1 and FYNNEI for CDR2. The CDR3 holds 15 amino acids from the cysteine to the phenylalanine. The 36 bases shown cover part of the CDR3, and their frame starts at base 1. The data originate from a study of T cell clonality in common variable immunodeficiency (dated by TCRdb to 2015 to 2017). The paper's findings and limits, for the study overall: TCRbeta clonality was higher in CVID subjects than in healthy controls (t-test p = 0.018), and the increase was most characteristic of about a third of subjects. According to the authors, finding the cause of the higher clonality in CVID would require sequencing the repertoires of T cell subpopulations. Reportedly, TCRbeta sequences from CVID had fewer deletions and N-nucleotide insertions, and highly modified clones with 13 or more V deletions were absent from CVID. Even though DNA input was the same, control samples had an average of approximately 82,000 unique sequences each, compared with roughly 32,000 in CVID samples. Healthy controls shared more TCRbeta clones with each other than CVID subjects shared among themselves (p < 0.0001). Patient heterogeneity within the CVID cohort put limits on correlating repertoire features with clinical complications.

For sequencing input, CVID and control samples contributed equivalent amounts of genomic DNA. For every sample, a 60 bp segment covering the rearranged TCRbeta CDR3 region was amplified and then sequenced. The immunoSEQ assay, a bias-corrected multiplex PCR combined with high-throughput sequencing, was used to amplify TCRbeta. The source study handled its data this way. Each unique nucleotide sequence was treated as a clone and annotated with V, D and J genes, copy number and frequency. Sequences were labeled productive if in frame, and non-productive if out of frame or containing stop codons. As previously described, clonality was calculated on the basis of Shannon's entropy. The predicted amino acid sequences of productive clones were used to derive the mean CDR3 Kyte-Doolittle hydropathy. Scaled V gene usage was hierarchically clustered using Manhattan distance and complete linkage with the R hclust function. To assess clone sharing by CDR3 amino acid sequence, 12 repertoires per group were resampled over 100 rounds. The repertoires were screened for some 69 published EBV-specific TCRbeta sequences and some 250 published CMV-specific TCRbeta sequences. Two CVID samples yielding fewer than 10,000 sequences were excluded from analysis, leaving under 50 CVID repertoires. Held by TCRdb, this immuneACCESS table contains in-frame sequences only and omits some clones. Under half of the omission traces to an unresolved V gene where checked; the cause of the rest is unknown. The V and J calls and clone size were taken over from that table, and D and trimming were inferred from the DNA. This sample holds more than 20,000 clones in total, without any singletons. The ten largest clones take up under 2.5% of the sample.

The sample was peripheral blood mononuclear cells. The receptor was derived from a human donor with common variable immunodeficiency. The rearrangement combines TRBV2 with TRBJ1-5, and 8 junctional nucleotides match TRBD1. Incomplete CDR3 DNA: TGTGCCAGCAGAACAACAGGGGGGGGGAATCAGCCC. Translated, it gives CASRTTGGGNQP. The entire CDR3 protein reads CASRTTGGGNQPQHF.